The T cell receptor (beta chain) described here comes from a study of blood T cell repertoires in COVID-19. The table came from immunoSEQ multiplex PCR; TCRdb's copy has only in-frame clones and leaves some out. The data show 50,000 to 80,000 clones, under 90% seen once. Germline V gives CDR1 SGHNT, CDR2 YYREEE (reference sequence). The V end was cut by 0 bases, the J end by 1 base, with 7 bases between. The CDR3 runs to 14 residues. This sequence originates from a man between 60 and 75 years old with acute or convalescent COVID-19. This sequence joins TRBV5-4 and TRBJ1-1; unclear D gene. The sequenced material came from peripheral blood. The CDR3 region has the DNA TGTGCCAGCAGCTTGGACCCCAGGAACACTGAAGCTTTCTTT. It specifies CASSLDPRNTEAFF.